Listed below are T cell receptor beta chains from one sample, sequenced in a study of blood T cell repertoires in COVID-19. Clones were sequenced by immunoSEQ multiplex PCR, and TCRdb holds only the in-frame ones, with some missing. This sample has about 410,000 clones, with about nine tenths found just once. The specimen sequenced was peripheral blood. These receptors all stem from a woman in her twenties or thirties with active or convalescent COVID-19. The CDR3 runs from the conserved cysteine through the conserved F or W. D genes are given only for firm matches. Rows give clone size only sometimes, using once, few, many, or a class for an expanded clone.

size	J	V	D	DNA	CDR3
once	TRBJ2-7	TRBV25-1	-	TGTGCCAGCAGTGATTTAAACGAGCAGTACTTC	CASSDLNEQYF
-	TRBJ2-3	TRBV24-1	TRBD2	TGTGCCACCGGGGATACACGGGCGGGAGAAGTGGACACAGATACGCAGTATTTT	CATGDTRAGEVDTDTQYF
-	TRBJ1-1	TRBV19	-	TGTGCCAGTAGTCCCGCCGGGAACACTGAAGCTTTCTTT	CASSPAGNTEAFF
-	TRBJ2-3	TRBV20-1	TRBD2	TGCAGTGCTAGTGGGACTAGCGGGGTCCGAACGGGCACAGATACGCAGTATTTT	CSASGTSGVRTGTDTQYF
-	TRBJ1-2	TRBV30	-	TGTGCCTGGAGTGTGGGGGGGGCGGTCGCCTATGGCTACACCTTC	CAWSVGGAVAYGYTF
-	TRBJ1-1	TRBV5-8	-	TGTGCCAGCAGCCCGGGGGTCGCTGAAGCTTTCTTT	CASSPGVAEAFF
-	TRBJ2-6	TRBV15	-	TGTGCCACCAGCACTACAGGGAGCGGTGGCTCTGGGGCCAACGTCCTGACTTTC	CATSTTGSGGSGANVLTF
-	TRBJ2-7	TRBV23-1	-	TGCGCCAGCAGTCACCCTAGTATATCCCAGACTTACGAGCAGTACTTC	CASSHPSISQTYEQYF
-	TRBJ1-1	TRBV4-1	TRBD1	TGCGCCAGCCGCACAGGGGCGAACACTGAAGCTTTCTTT	CASRTGANTEAFF
-	TRBJ2-2	TRBV5-1	TRBD2	TGCGCCAGCAGCTTGGTGGCGGGGGAAGCCGGGGAGCTGTTTTTT	CASSLVAGEAGELFF
-	TRBJ1-2	TRBV6-1	-	TGTGCCAGCAGTGAATTGGTACATAACTATGGCTACACCTTC	CASSELVHNYGYTF
once	TRBJ2-2	TRBV6-5	-	TGTGCCAGCAGATCAGAACACCTGAACACCGGGGAGCTGTTTTTT	CASRSEHLNTGELFF
-	TRBJ2-1	TRBV24-1	-	TGTGCCACCTCCCAAGGCGGAGCGGGCTCCTACAATGAGCAGTTCTTC	CATSQGGAGSYNEQFF
-	TRBJ1-2	TRBV5-8	TRBD1	TGTGCCAGCAGCTGGGACAGGGCTGGCTACACCTTC	CASSWDRAGYTF
-	TRBJ1-3	TRBV19	-	TGTGCCAGTAAGGCGGATGAATTCTCTGGAAACACCATATATTTT	CASKADEFSGNTIYF
-	TRBJ1-2	TRBV19	TRBD1	TGTGCAAGTAGCGACGCATGGCATCGGGACAGCCTATTCTATGGCTACACCTTC	CASSDAWHRDSLFYGYTF
-	TRBJ2-1	TRBV4-2	TRBD2	TGTGCCAGCAGCCAAGAACTAGCGGGAGTGGGTGAGCAGTTCTTC	CASSQELAGVGEQFF
-	TRBJ2-7	TRBV5-4	-	TGTGCCAGCAGCTCATGGATCGGGGAGAATGTTCTCGAGCAGTACTTC	CASSSWIGENVLEQYF
-	TRBJ2-7	TRBV10-3	TRBD2	TGTGCCATCAGTGAGTCGGTAGCGGGAAACTCCTACGAGCAGTACTTC	CAISESVAGNSYEQYF
-	TRBJ2-3	TRBV9	-	TGTGCCAGCAGCGTACTCCCCCCAGATACGCAGTATTTT	CASSVLPPDTQYF
once	TRBJ2-3	TRBV27	TRBD2	TGTGCCAGCAGTTCACATCAGGGGCTAGCGGGAGTTATAGATACGCAGTATTTT	CASSSHQGLAGVIDTQYF
-	TRBJ2-1	TRBV7-6	-	TGTGCCAGCAGCTTAGAGACAGCTACCTACAATGAGCAGTTCTTC	CASSLETATYNEQFF
-	TRBJ1-2	TRBV15	-	TGTGCCACCTCCACCAGTAACTATGGCTACACCTTC	CATSTSNYGYTF
-	TRBJ2-2	TRBV19	-	TGTGCAATTGAGGTTACTTGGACCGGGGAGCTGTTTTTT	CAIEVTWTGELFF
-	TRBJ2-7	TRBV2	TRBD2	TGTGCCAGCAGTGGGGGGATTAGCGGGAGGCGTTCTCACGAGCAGTACTTC	CASSGGISGRRSHEQYF
-	TRBJ2-2	TRBV9	TRBD2	TGTGCCAGCAGCGTTAGCGGGGGGGCCGGCGGGGAGCTGTTTTTT	CASSVSGGAGGELFF
once	TRBJ1-2	TRBV12-3/TRBV12-4	TRBD1	TGTGCCAGCAGACAGGGGGCTGGGGGCTACACCTTC	CASRQGAGGYTF
-	TRBJ1-1	TRBV6-5	-	TGTGCCAGCAGTTATACGCGGGACCTATTAAACACTGAAGCTTTCTTT	CASSYTRDLLNTEAFF
-	TRBJ2-3	TRBV28	TRBD2	TGTGCCAGCAGTTTACGAAGGACTAGCGGTATCACAGATACGCAGTATTTT	CASSLRRTSGITDTQYF
many	TRBJ1-1	TRBV19	-	TGTGCCAGTAGTCCACAGGGTAGTAGAACTGAAGCTTTCTTT	CASSPQGSRTEAFF
-	TRBJ1-1	TRBV5-1	TRBD1	TGCGCCAGCAGCTTACAGGGGGCTGGGGACACTGAAGCTTTCTTT	CASSLQGAGDTEAFF
-	TRBJ2-1	TRBV30	TRBD2	TGTGCCTGGAGTGTAGCGGGAGGGAACAATGAGCAGTTCTTC	CAWSVAGGNNEQFF
-	TRBJ1-1	TRBV5-4	-	TGTGCCAGCAGCAGCGGTGAGACTGAAGCTTTCTTT	CASSSGETEAFF
few	TRBJ1-4	TRBV2	TRBD1	TGTGCCAGCAGACTACAGGGGGCTGGAGAAAAACTGTTTTTT	CASRLQGAGEKLFF
-	TRBJ2-1	TRBV29-1	TRBD2	TGCAGCGTTGAAGATTTTAGCGGGAGCTCCTACAATGAGCAGTTCTTC	CSVEDFSGSSYNEQFF
few	TRBJ1-4	TRBV5-4	-	TGTGCCAGCAGCTTGGGGTTGGCGGGGAATGAAAAACTGTTTTTT	CASSLGLAGNEKLFF
-	TRBJ1-6	TRBV5-1	TRBD1	TGCGCCAGCAGCTTGGGGGACAGCTTATATAATTCACCCCTCCACTTT	CASSLGDSLYNSPLHF
few	TRBJ1-2	TRBV2	-	TGTGCCAGCATGGCGGCAGGGGTAAACTATGGCTACACCTTC	CASMAAGVNYGYTF
-	TRBJ1-1	TRBV19	-	TGTGCCAGTAATGCCCGCCCAAGCGGGGTGAACACTGAAGCTTTCTTT	CASNARPSGVNTEAFF
-	TRBJ1-3	TRBV11-2	-	TGTGCCAGCAGCTTATCTGGGGCGACGACCTTTGGAAACACCATATATTTT	CASSLSGATTFGNTIYF
-	TRBJ1-1	TRBV4-1	-	TGCGCCAGCAGCCAAGTAGACGGGACTGAAGCTTTCTTT	CASSQVDGTEAFF
-	TRBJ2-3	TRBV2	TRBD1	TGTGCCAGCAGCCCTCCGGGACAGGGAACTCGTACGCAGTATTTT	CASSPPGQGTRTQYF
-	TRBJ2-2	TRBV29-1	TRBD1	TGCAGCGTTCTCCGAGGCAGGGGGTCCGGGGAGCTGTTTTTT	CSVLRGRGSGELFF
-	TRBJ1-1	TRBV6-6	-	TGTGCCAGCAGTTACGACGGGGGGGCTGAAGCTTTCTTT	CASSYDGGAEAFF
-	TRBJ1-5	TRBV7-9	TRBD1	TGTGCCAGCAGCTTAGGGACAGGGGGTGTCAATCAGCCCCAGCATTTT	CASSLGTGGVNQPQHF
many	TRBJ1-6	TRBV6-5	-	TGTGCCAGCAGGCTTGGGGCAGGGTCGTCACCCCTCCACTTT	CASRLGAGSSPLHF
-	TRBJ1-3	TRBV5-4	-	TGTGCCAGCAGCTTGGGAGGGCCCTCTGGAAACACCATATATTTT	CASSLGGPSGNTIYF
-	TRBJ2-5	TRBV19	TRBD2	TGTGCCAGTAGTAATATGGCGGGAGCTGGAGAGACCCAGTACTTC	CASSNMAGAGETQYF
-	TRBJ2-3	TRBV3-1/TRBV3-2	-	TGTGCCAGCAGCCAAGATTCGGCGGGAACCACAGATACGCAGTATTTT	CASSQDSAGTTDTQYF
few	TRBJ2-7	TRBV4-2	-	TGTGCCAGCAGCCGAAGTACAGAACCCCCTAAGTGGCAGTACTTC	CASSRSTEPPKWQYF
-	TRBJ2-1	TRBV7-6	-	TGTGCCAGCAGCTTAGAACCAGGGGATGGATACAATGAGCAGTTCTTC	CASSLEPGDGYNEQFF
-	TRBJ2-2	TRBV6-5	TRBD1	TGTGCCAGCAGCCGCGCGACAGGGAGCGGGGAGCTGTTTTTT	CASSRATGSGELFF
-	TRBJ1-2	TRBV5-1	TRBD1	TGCGCCAGCAGCCCGACAGGGGGTAACTATGGCTACACCTTC	CASSPTGGNYGYTF
-	TRBJ1-2	TRBV3-1/TRBV3-2	-	TGTGCCAGCAGCCAAGCTACGCAGGGTTATTATGGCTACACCTTC	CASSQATQGYYGYTF
-	TRBJ2-7	TRBV11-2	-	TGTGCCAGCAGCTCCTCTAGGGGGACAACGGCCAAGCAGTACTTC	CASSSSRGTTAKQYF
once	TRBJ1-2	TRBV4-1	-	TGCGCCAGCAGCCACCCCTCGGACATTCCTAACTATGGCTACACCTTC	CASSHPSDIPNYGYTF
-	TRBJ1-6	TRBV5-5	-	TGTGCCAGCAGCCCAGGGAACATGAATTCACCCCTCCACTTT	CASSPGNMNSPLHF
-	TRBJ1-2	TRBV6-6	TRBD1	TGTGCCAGTCGACAGGGGGTGGCCTCTAACTATGGCTACACCTTC	CASRQGVASNYGYTF
-	TRBJ2-7	TRBV27	TRBD1	TGTGCCAGCAGTTTAGGGACAGGGGCTTACGAGCAGTACTTC	CASSLGTGAYEQYF
-	TRBJ2-7	TRBV18	TRBD2	TGTGCCAGCTCACGACTAGCGGGGCCCTACGAGCAGTACTTC	CASSRLAGPYEQYF